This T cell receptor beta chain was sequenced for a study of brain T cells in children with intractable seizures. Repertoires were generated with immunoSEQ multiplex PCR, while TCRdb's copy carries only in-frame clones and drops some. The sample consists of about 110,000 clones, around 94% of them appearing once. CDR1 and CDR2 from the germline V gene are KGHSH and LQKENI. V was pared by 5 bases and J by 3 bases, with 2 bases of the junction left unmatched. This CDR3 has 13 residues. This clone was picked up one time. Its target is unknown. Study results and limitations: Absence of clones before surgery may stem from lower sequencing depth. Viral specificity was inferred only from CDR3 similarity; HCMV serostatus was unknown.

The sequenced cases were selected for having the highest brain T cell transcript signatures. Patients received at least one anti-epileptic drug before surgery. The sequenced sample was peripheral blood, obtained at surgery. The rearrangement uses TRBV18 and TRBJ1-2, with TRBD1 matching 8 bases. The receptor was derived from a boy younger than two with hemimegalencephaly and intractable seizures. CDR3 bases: TGTGCCAGCTCAGTGGACAGGGACTATGGCTACACCTTC. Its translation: CASSVDRDYGYTF. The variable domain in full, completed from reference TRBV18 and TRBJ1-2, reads NAGVMQNPRHLVRRRGQEARLRCSPMKGHSHVYWYRQLPEEGLKFMVYLQKENIIDESGMPKERFSAEFPKEGPSILRIQQVVRGDSAAYFCASSVDRDYGYTFGSGTRLTVV.